Listed below are T cell receptor beta chains from one sample, sequenced in a study of blood T cell repertoires in COVID-19. Libraries were prepared by immunoSEQ multiplex PCR; TCRdb keeps only in-frame clonotypes and omits some of them. Of about 120,000 clones in the sample, 55% to 75% were seen once. Specimen: peripheral blood. The receptor set was obtained from a woman in her 70s with acute or convalescent COVID-19. Both conserved end residues are part of each CDR3.

j_gene | v_gene | CDR3aa
TRBJ1-5 | TRBV7-2 | CASSLEGGGPSQPQHF
TRBJ1-5 | TRBV7-2 | CASSLGAGESQHF
TRBJ2-5 | TRBV5-4 | CASSDPQREGGETQYF
TRBJ1-5 | TRBV19 | CASSVASGQGYQPQHF
TRBJ2-7 | TRBV9 | CASSGSGGTTSEQYF
TRBJ1-1 | TRBV2 | CASSSGGARTEAFF
TRBJ1-5 | TRBV6-5 | CASRPTGVGNQPQHF
TRBJ1-1 | TRBV19 | CASRSGGAYTEAFF
TRBJ2-5 | TRBV30 | CAWSDGLARETQYF
TRBJ1-4 | TRBV19 | CASSPGGTNEKLFF
TRBJ1-3 | TRBV6-5 | CASSYDRGLGNTIYF